One sample yielded the 12 T cell receptor beta chains listed below, sequenced in a study of T cells in Graves' hyperthyroidism and ophthalmopathy. TCR beta CDR3 sequences were amplified from RNA transcripts. First-round RT-PCR with HTBI primers amplified the TCR CDR3 region. TCRdb redid the calling of the multiplex PCR reads with MiXCR, one entry per CDR3 protein. The sample has roughly 250,000 distinct CDR3 sequences; 13% to 15% are singletons. Sequenced input: blood. The origin of the receptors is a woman between 40 and 55 years old with Graves' hyperthyroidism that later progressed to Graves' ophthalmopathy.

At least ten counts were recorded for this clonotype. V and J are TRBV11-2 and TRBJ2-5; the match to TRBD1 covers 8 bases. This CDR3 spans 16 amino acids. V gave up 5 bases and J gave up 5 bases; unmatched junction bases: 13. CDR1 is SGHAT, CDR2 FQNNGV, per germline. DNA for the CDR3: TGTGCCAGCAGCCAGCTCGGACAGGGCTTTCAGGAGACCCAGTACTTC. Residues: CASSQLGQGFQETQYF. The whole variable domain, filled in from reference TRBV11-2 and TRBJ2-5, reads EAGVAQSPRYKIIEKRQSVAFWCNPISGHATLYWYQQILGQGPKLLIQFQNNGVVDDSQLPKDRFSAERLKGVDSTLKIQPAKLEDSAVYLCASSQLGQGFQETQYFGPGTRLLVL.

J is TRBJ2-2 and V is TRBV28, with D possibly matching TRBD2 (5 bases). Trimming shortened V by 2 bases and J by 2 bases, and 12 bases separated the two germline ends. The CDR3 sequence is 16 residues long. Germline CDR1 reads MDHEN; CDR2 reads SYDVKM. Written as DNA, the CDR3 is TGTGCCAGCAGTTTAGGTCTAGCTACTAACACCGGGGAGCTGTTTTTT. Protein sequence: CASSLGLATNTGELFF.

In DNA form, the CDR3 reads TGTGCCTGGTTAGTTTACACTGAAGCTTTCTTT. Translating it yields CAWLVYTEAFF. The chain combines TRBV30 with TRBJ1-1; D gene unclear. From germline, CDR1 is GTSNPN and CDR2 SVGIG (reference sequence). This CDR3 has 11 residues. The ends were cut back, 5 bases at V and 3 bases at J, with 7 bases in the middle.

The V and J genes are TRBV19 and TRBJ2-5; 10 bases match TRBD1. The CDR3 extends over 17 amino acids. Trimming removed 0 bases from V and 14 bases from J; junction bases left unmatched: 18. Germline V gene data show CDR1 as LNHDA and CDR2 as SQIVND (reference sequence). The CDR3 nucleotides read TGTGCCAGTAGTATAGAACCCCGGGACAGGGGAAGAAGTGTACGTTACTTC. Protein product: CASSIEPRDRGRSVRYF. The whole variable domain, filled in from reference TRBV19 and TRBJ2-5, reads DGGITQSPKYLFRKEGQNVTLSCEQNLNHDAMYWYRQDPGQGLRLIYYSQIVNDFQKGDIAEGYSVSREKKESFPLTVTSAQKNPTAFYLCASSIEPRDRGRSVRYFGPGTRLLVL.

This clonotype showed up many times. The chain is built from TRBV5-6 and TRBJ2-1; tentatively, D is TRBD2 (7 bases). Germline CDR1 SGHDT, CDR2 YYEEEE. The germline V and J ends were trimmed by 3 bases and 3 bases, with 10 bases remaining between them. This CDR3 has 14 amino acids. The CDR3 coding sequence is TGTGCCAGCAGCTGGGGGGGCGGCTACAATGAGCAGTTCTTC. Residues: CASSWGGGYNEQFF. Full variable domain (rest looked up from reference TRBV5-6 and TRBJ2-1): DAGVTQSPTHLIKTRGQQVTLRCSPKSGHDTVSWYQQALGQGPQFIFQYYEEEERQRGNFPDRFSGHQFPNYSSELNVNALLLGDSALYLCASSWGGGYNEQFFGPGTRLTVL.

This clonotype showed up many times. V gene TRBV30 combines with J gene TRBJ1-4; 8 nucleotides line up with TRBD1. Per the germline V gene, CDR1 is GTSNPN and CDR2 is SVGIG (reference sequence). V gave up 7 bases and J gave up 8 bases; unmatched junction bases: 3. The CDR3 loop spans 11 amino acids. CDR3 nucleotide sequence: TGTGCCTTCGACAGGGGCGAAAAACTGTTTTTT. Amino acids: CAFDRGEKLFF.

This clonotype came up many times. This chain joins TRBV3-1 and TRBJ2-1, with 10 bases matching TRBD2. Germline V CDR1 and CDR2: LGHDT, YNNKEL (reference sequence). The V gene end was trimmed by 4 bases and the J gene end by 6 bases; junction bases not matched to a gene: 3. This CDR3 is 14 amino acids long. In nucleotides, the CDR3 is TGTGCCAGCAGCCCACTAGCGGGGTCCAATGAGCAGTTCTTC. Translating it yields CASSPLAGSNEQFF.

This clonotype showed up many times. This rearrangement joins TRBV13 to TRBJ2-2; maybe TRBD2 (6 bases). The V end lost 5 bases, the J end lost 3 bases, and 16 bases lay between the germline ends. The CDR3 has 16 amino acids. Germline CDR1 and CDR2: PRHDT and FYEKMQ (reference sequence). This CDR3 reads CASSPGIGSYTGELFF. The CDR3 region has the DNA TGTGCCAGCAGCCCCGGTATCGGGAGTTACACCGGGGAGCTGTTTTTT.

This clonotype was counted between two and nine times. CDR3 bases: TGCGCCAGCAGTCATGGGGCAGAAGAGTATGAAAAACTGTTTTTT. It encodes CASSHGAEEYEKLFF. The V call is TRBV5-1, the J call TRBJ1-4; tentatively, D is TRBD1 (5 bases). This CDR3 spans 15 amino acids. Germline CDR1 SGHRS, CDR2 YFSETQ. Trimming left V 5 bases short and J 6 bases short, with 17 bases between.

This clonotype was counted ten times or more. The chain carries TRBV10-1 and TRBJ2-1; perhaps TRBD2 as D (6 bases). Germline V CDR1 and CDR2: WNHNN, SYGVQD (reference sequence). V was cut by 0 bases and J by 9 bases, with 12 bases left in between. The length of the CDR3 is 14 residues. The DNA of the CDR3 is TGCGCCAGCAGTGAGTCGGGGCTAGCGAGTGAGCAGTTCTTC. As protein: CASSESGLASEQFF.

Many counts were recorded for this clonotype. The V call is TRBV19, the J call TRBJ2-2; perhaps TRBD2 as D (7 bases). Trimming took off 5 bases at V and 7 bases at J, with 20 bases between the two ends. The CDR3 has 16 amino acids. CDR1 and CDR2 from the germline V gene are LNHDA and SQIVND (reference sequence). CDR3 DNA sequence: TGTGCCAGTAGTCCCCAAGGGGGGGCGATAAGCGGGGAGCTGTTTTTT. Translating it yields CASSPQGGAISGELFF.

Only a few counts were recorded for this clonotype. The chain links TRBV18 to TRBJ1-1; 8 bases map to TRBD1. The germline CDR1 and CDR2 sequences are KGHSH and LQKENI. The trim removed 6 bases at V and 6 bases at J, leaving 15 bases unmatched. This CDR3 has 16 amino acids. CDR3 bases: TGTGCCAGCTCTCCCCCCGGACAGGGAGGCTTCTCTGAAGCTTTCTTT. This translates into CASSPPGQGGFSEAFF.